This passage covers 19 T cell receptor beta chains from one sample sequenced in a study of vaccination and CD4 T cells after COVID-19. Cultured CD4+ T-cell DNA underwent Oncomine TCR Beta short-read sequencing. TCRdb called the PCR reads again in MiXCR, with one record for every CDR3 protein. The sample yields 10,000 or so distinct CDR3 sequences, roughly half seen once. No antigen has been assigned to these receptors. Treatment defined: approximately nine-day PBMC culture with coronavirus spike peptide pools or control peptides (ViraFEST assay). Source material: CD4+ T cells from blood, cultured in vitro. Receptors were obtained from a human donor who had recovered from COVID-19.

The chain couples TRBV7-9 to TRBJ2-3; no clear D. Between the trimmed V and J ends, which lost 4 bases and 5 bases, there was a span of 13 bases. Germline-derived CDR1 and CDR2 are SEHNR and FQNEAQ (reference sequence). The CDR3 extends over 14 amino acids. CDR3 in amino acids: CASSSLTSEDTQYF. Written as DNA, the CDR3 is TGTGCCAGCAGCTCACTTACCTCCGAAGATACGCAGTATTTT.

J is TRBJ1-6 and V is TRBV14; D is perhaps TRBD1 (6 bases). CDR3 size: 17 residues. Germline CDR1 and CDR2: SGHDN and FVKESK. The V end lost 1 base, the J end lost 9 bases, and 19 bases lay between the germline ends. CDR3 loop: CASSQGNRGGRSSPLHF. For the CDR3, the DNA is TGTGCCAGCAGCCAAGGCAACAGAGGGGGAAGAAGTTCACCCCTCCACTTT.

The rearrangement joins TRBV6-1 to TRBJ2-2; the D gene is possibly TRBD1 (6 bases). CDR1 is MNHNS, CDR2 SASEGT, per germline. The V and J ends lost 5 bases and 8 bases respectively, with 18 bases between them. CDR3 length: 15 amino acids. The DNA for the CDR3 is TGTGCCAGCAGTCCACCCCAGGGGCCGCGGGGGGAGCTGTTTTTT. This translates into CASSPPQGPRGELFF.

Only a few counts were recorded for this clonotype. V and J are TRBV24-1 and TRBJ2-2, with D hard to call. The CDR3 runs to 15 residues. Germline V gene lookup returns CDR1 KGHDR and CDR2 SFDVKD. Trimming removed 4 bases from V and 3 bases from J, with 11 bases in between. CDR3 coding DNA: TGTGCCACCAGTGACCCTACACGTCACACCGGGGAGCTGTTTTTT. Its translation is CATSDPTRHTGELFF.

This chain joins TRBV6-1 and TRBJ2-7; TRBD2 aligns across 8 bases. After removal of 11 bases from V and 2 bases from J, the junction contained 8 bases not matched to a gene. The CDR3 runs 13 residues. Germline V CDR1 and CDR2: MNHNS, SASEGT. CDR3 loop: CAVERELTYEQYF. The CDR3 DNA sequence: TGTGCCGTCGAGCGGGAGTTAACCTACGAGCAGTACTTC.

J is TRBJ2-7 and V is TRBV5-8, with a weak D call TRBD2 (6 bases). V was trimmed by 4 bases and J by 3 bases, leaving 17 bases between them. This CDR3 contains 15 residues. The germline V gene has CDR1 SGHTS and CDR2 YDEGEE. The CDR3 bases are TGTGCCAGCAGCCCGGACGGGGGACGCTACTACGAGCAGTACTTC. Amino acids: CASSPDGGRYYEQYF. Variable domain in full (rest from reference TRBV5-8 and TRBJ2-7): EAGVTQSPTHLIKTRGQQATLRCSPISGHTSVYWYQQALGLGLQFLLWYDEGEERNRGNFPPRFSGRQFPNYSSELNVNALELEDSALYLCASSPDGGRYYEQYFGPGTRLTVT.

This clonotype was seen only a few times. This CDR3 reads CSARGPSNQPQHF. As DNA, the CDR3 is TGCAGTGCTAGGGGCCCTAGCAATCAGCCCCAGCATTTT. V and J are TRBV20-1 and TRBJ1-5; D gene ambiguous. CDR3 length equals 13 residues. Germline lookup yields CDR1 DFQATT and CDR2 SNEGSKA (reference sequence). The V gene lost 3 bases and the J gene lost 0 bases, with 6 bases spanning the gap.

J is TRBJ2-1 and V is TRBV20-1, with 15 positions matching TRBD2. Trimming took 2 bases from V and 8 from J; bases not matched to a gene: 4. This CDR3 spans 15 amino acids. Germline lookup yields CDR1 DFQATT and CDR2 SNEGSKA (reference sequence). The CDR3 spells CSARPGTSGRYEQFF. The CDR3, as DNA: TGCAGTGCTAGACCCGGGACTAGCGGGAGGTATGAGCAGTTCTTC.

The chain employs TRBV18 and TRBJ2-5; D ambiguous. The germline gives CDR1 KGHSH, CDR2 LQKENI. The V end was cut by 2 bases, the J end by 5 bases, with 12 bases between. This CDR3 comprises 14 residues. For the CDR3, the DNA is TGTGCCAGCTCACCAGGGAAGGGCAAGGAGACCCAGTACTTC. It is translated as CASSPGKGKETQYF.

This clonotype was seen only a few times. This chain links TRBV19 with TRBJ1-2; D not certain. This CDR3 is 12 amino acids long. The germline gives CDR1 LNHDA, CDR2 SQIVND (reference sequence). V shed 3 bases and J shed 4 bases, with 6 bases lying between them. The CDR3 DNA reads as TGTGCCAGTAGTATCACAGCCTATGGCTACACCTTC. Its translation: CASSITAYGYTF.

The J gene is TRBJ1-2, the V gene TRBV6-5; 7 nucleotides line up with TRBD1. Germline V gives CDR1 MNHEY, CDR2 SVGAGI. Losses at the gene ends were 0 bases for V and 3 bases for J; bases not matched to a gene: 13. The CDR3 covers 18 residues. The CDR3 sequence is CASSYSIRQGVNDYGYTF. CDR3 in DNA: TGTGCCAGCAGTTACTCGATACGCCAGGGGGTCAACGACTATGGCTACACCTTC.

This clonotype was counted a single time. V usage is TRBV5-1 and J usage is TRBJ2-7, with D perhaps TRBD1 (5 bases). Deletions cut 0 bases from V and 5 bases from J, with 12 bases between. The CDR3 is made up of 14 amino acids. Germline values: CDR1 SGHRS, CDR2 YFSETQ. CDR3 nucleotide sequence: TGCGCCAGCAGCTTGGACGCAGGGTTTGACGAGCAGTACTTC. As protein: CASSLDAGFDEQYF. The full variable domain, its missing parts supplied by reference TRBV5-1 and TRBJ2-7, is KAGVTQTPRYLIKTRGQQVTLSCSPISGHRSVSWYQQTPGQGLQFLFEYFSETQRNKGNFPGRFSGRQFSNSRSEMNVSTLELGDSALYLCASSLDAGFDEQYFGPGTRLTVT.

This clonotype was detected only a few times. The gene calls are TRBV24-1 and TRBJ1-1; D is perhaps TRBD1 (5 bases). The CDR3 has 13 amino acids. V lost 1 base and J 9 bases, leaving 11 bases between the germline ends. From germline, CDR1 is KGHDR and CDR2 SFDVKD. The CDR3 sequence: CATSDLGQGKAFF. The CDR3, as DNA: TGTGCCACCAGTGATTTAGGGCAGGGAAAAGCTTTCTTT.

This rearrangement joins TRBV7-3 to TRBJ1-1; no clear D. The V gene lost 10 bases and the J gene lost 6 bases, with 21 bases spanning the gap. The CDR3 is made up of 14 amino acids. CDR1 SGHTA and CDR2 FQGTGA come from the germline V gene. The CDR3, as DNA: TGTGCCACTTCCGACGGACTAACACACCCTGAAGCTTTCTTT. Protein product: CATSDGLTHPEAFF.

This rearrangement joins TRBV20-1 to TRBJ1-1; no clear D. The length of the CDR3 is 13 residues. V was cut by 3 bases and J by 6 bases, with 14 bases left in between. From germline, CDR1 is DFQATT and CDR2 SNEGSKA (reference sequence). The CDR3 here is CSARKDGPPEAFF. Written as DNA, the CDR3 is TGCAGTGCTAGGAAGGACGGCCCCCCTGAAGCTTTCTTT.

This clonotype was seen only once. V is TRBV7-2 and J is TRBJ1-5; 7 bases are a match to TRBD1. This CDR3 region has 15 residues. The germline V gene has CDR1 SGHTA and CDR2 FQGNSA. The V segment lost 6 bases and the J segment 3 bases; nucleotides outside the gene matches: 8. The CDR3 sequence is CASSKPGQPNQPQHF. For the CDR3, the DNA is TGTGCCAGCAGTAAACCGGGACAGCCCAATCAGCCCCAGCATTTT.

This clonotype was observed a handful of times. The rearrangement links TRBV6-1 to TRBJ1-2; D perhaps matches TRBD1 (6 bases). Trimming left V 6 bases short and J 2 bases short, with 10 bases between. The CDR3 is 13 residues long. Germline loops: CDR1 MNHNS, CDR2 SASEGT. CDR3 DNA: TGTGCCAGCAGGGAGGGGGTGAACTATGGCTACACCTTC. Translating it yields CASREGVNYGYTF.

This chain uses TRBV15 with TRBJ1-4; D is possibly TRBD1 (6 bases). The V end lost 0 bases, the J end lost 7 bases, and 12 bases lay between the germline ends. CDR1 is LNHNV, CDR2 YYDKDF, per germline (reference sequence). CDR3 size: 15 residues. The CDR3 reads CATSREQGNSEKLFF. Written as DNA, the CDR3 is TGTGCCACCAGCAGAGAACAGGGTAACAGTGAAAAACTGTTTTTT.

The rearrangement uses TRBV12-3 or TRBV12-4 and TRBJ1-5, with D uncertain. This CDR3 contains 13 residues. V dropped 2 bases and J dropped 9 bases, with 11 bases sitting between them. CDR3: CASSLLGAGPQHF. The CDR3 DNA follows: TGTGCCAGCAGTTTATTGGGCGCGGGGCCCCAGCATTTT.